Listed here is a single TCR beta chain. The germline V gene has CDR1 MNHEY and CDR2 SVGAGI. J gave up 6 bases and V 7 bases, and 5 bases lay outside the gene matches. The CDR3 is 15 amino acids. The data derive from a study of blood T cell repertoires in COVID-19. The overall study: Samples taken during acute and convalescent COVID-19 were collected in the United States, Italy and Spain. From T cells, B-cell-depleted T cells, or PBMCs came the material, which was cDNA or gDNA.

In the authors' methods: Amplifying reference gene primers gave estimates of nucleated cell counts. Repertoires were generated with immunoSEQ multiplex PCR, while TCRdb's copy carries only in-frame clones and drops some. V, J and clone size are those of that table, while D and trimming were read from the DNA. The table shows roughly 220,000 clones, with over 70% occurring only once. V is TRBV6-5 and J is TRBJ2-1; 14 bases align to TRBD2. This receptor was taken from a woman in her 70s with acute or convalescent COVID-19. The material sequenced was peripheral blood. The CDR3 region is CASTTGLAGVNEQFF. CDR3 nucleotides: TGTGCCAGCACCACGGGACTAGCGGGAGTCAATGAGCAGTTCTTC.